This entry features one T cell receptor beta chain sequence. Its cognate antigen is unknown. The data originate from a study of shared clonotypes between healthy human individuals. Findings and limits, study-wide: Clonotype sharing among donors likely depends on sequencing depth. Collection of samples was limited to blood; tissue repertoires likely differ.

Study processing details: Filtering differed because ImmunoSEQ produced junction-only sequences that carried no quality scores. Libraries were prepared by immunoSEQ multiplex PCR; TCRdb keeps only in-frame clonotypes and omits some of them. The DNA was the basis for D and trimming; V, J and clone size are from that table. Of 2,500,000 or so clones listed, about nine tenths were seen once; the top ten hold around 0.35%. Researchers partitioned CD4+ cells into CD45RA+ naive and CD45RA-negative memory subsets. The TCR was taken from a man aged 18 to 29 in good health. Some clones in this sample may be carry-over from other donors' samples. Material for sequencing was naive CD4+ T cells from PBMCs. Documented subset: CD45RA+ positively selected.

Here the CDR3 DNA reads TGCAGCGTTTCGACAGGGAAAAGAGAGACCCAGTACTTC. The encoded protein is CSVSTGKRETQYF. The V call is TRBV29-1, the J call TRBJ2-5, with TRBD1 matching over 7 bases. Germline trimming cut 5 bases from V and 4 bases from J; bases unmatched to any gene: 7. In germline, CDR1 is SQVTM, CDR2 ANQGSEA. This CDR3 is 13 amino acids long.